One sample yielded the 9 T cell receptor beta chains listed below, sequenced in a study of blood T cell repertoires in COVID-19. This table comes from immunoSEQ multiplex PCR, and its TCRdb copy is limited to in-frame clones, with some not included. The table has fewer than 350,000 clones, over 75% seen once. Sequenced sample: PBMCs or T cells enriched from blood (not recorded which). Receptors originate from a man aged 30 to 45 who had recovered from COVID-19.

V and J are TRBV27 and TRBJ1-6; D uncertain. With 0 bases removed from V and 11 bases from J, the gap between germline ends came to 14 bases. Germline V gene data show CDR1 as MNHEY and CDR2 as SMNVEV (reference sequence). The CDR3 is 15 amino acids. CDR3 bases: TGTGCCAGCAGTTTATCGGACGAGGGAATTCCACCCCTCCACTTT. Translating gives CASSLSDEGIPPLHF.

The CDR3: CASSYGTTPGETQYF. CDR3 nucleotide sequence: TGTGCCAGCAGTTACGGGACAACACCCGGAGAGACCCAGTACTTC. The rearrangement joins TRBV6-5 to TRBJ2-5; a weak D match, TRBD1 (6 bases). This CDR3 comprises 15 residues. The germline gives CDR1 MNHEY, CDR2 SVGAGI. Trimming stripped 2 bases from V and 4 bases from J, with 14 bases between.

The chain combines TRBV29-1 with TRBJ1-2; TRBD1 matches 7 bases. The ends lost 8 bases at V and 10 bases at J; junction bases unmatched: 13. CDR3 size: 12 residues. CDR1 SQVTM and CDR2 ANQGSEA come from the germline V gene. For the CDR3, the DNA is TGCAGCACTAAGACCGGGACAGAACCCTACACCTTC. Translation: CSTKTGTEPYTF.

The V and J genes are TRBV11-2 and TRBJ1-3; D is perhaps TRBD1 (5 bases). The germline V gene encodes CDR1 SGHAT and CDR2 FQNNGV. V lost 4 bases to trimming and J lost 3 bases, with 13 bases between them. The CDR3 spans 15 residues. The CDR3 spells CASSSLRGVGNTIYF. The CDR3 DNA sequence: TGTGCCAGCAGCTCCCTCCGGGGGGTTGGAAACACCATATATTTT.

This rearrangement joins TRBV7-3 to TRBJ1-2; D is ambiguous. The CDR3 is 14 amino acids. Trimming removed 4 bases at V and 8 bases at J, with 17 bases between. CDR1 and CDR2 (germline): SGHTA, FQGTGA. This CDR3 reads CASSSGYGWSGYTF. Here the CDR3 DNA reads TGTGCCAGCAGCTCCGGTTATGGGTGGAGCGGCTACACCTTC.

The V gene is TRBV3-1 (or the pseudogene TRBV3-2), the J gene TRBJ1-2; possible D gene TRBD1, 5 bases. Trimming took 2 bases from V and 6 from J, leaving 19 bases between them. CDR3 length: 16 residues. In germline, CDR1 is LGHDT, CDR2 YNNKEL (reference sequence). DNA of the CDR3: TGTGCCAGCAGCCAATCGGGGGTAGTAGGGCCCCATGGCTACACCTTC. As protein: CASSQSGVVGPHGYTF.

The chain couples TRBV6-2 or TRBV6-3 to TRBJ2-1, with 13 bases identical to TRBD2. From germline, CDR1 is MNHEY and CDR2 SVGEGT. Losses at the gene ends were 6 bases for V and 4 bases for J; bases not matched to a gene: 3. This CDR3 spans 15 amino acids. CDR3 region: CASSTTSGGYNEQFF. The DNA for the CDR3 is TGTGCCAGCAGCACGACTAGCGGGGGGTACAATGAGCAGTTCTTC.

This chain links TRBV5-1 with TRBJ1-1; 7 nucleotides align to TRBD1. Losses at the gene ends were 5 bases for V and 4 bases for J; bases not matched to a gene: 5. This CDR3 has 13 amino acids. Germline CDR1 SGHRS, CDR2 YFSETQ. This CDR3 is CASRDQGGTEAFF. The CDR3 DNA reads as TGCGCCAGCAGGGACCAGGGGGGCACTGAAGCTTTCTTT.

This rearrangement joins TRBV6-1 to TRBJ1-1; D remains ambiguous. Trimming removed 0 bases from V and 0 bases from J, with 11 bases in between. Germline lookup yields CDR1 MNHNS and CDR2 SASEGT. CDR3 size: 16 residues. The CDR3 here is CASSEAIEGLNTEAFF. In DNA form, the CDR3 reads TGTGCCAGCAGTGAAGCAATCGAGGGTTTGAACACTGAAGCTTTCTTT.